This T cell receptor (beta chain) was identified in a study of T cells in Graves' hyperthyroidism and ophthalmopathy. General observations from the study: In validation, the model predicted ophthalmopathy. These predictions came a median approximately six months before onset.

With V trimmed by 3 bases and J by 7 bases, 5 bases remained unmatched. This CDR3 has 14 amino acids. Researchers amplified the TCR beta CDR3 regions from RNA transcripts. HTBI primers were the set used in a first-round RT-PCR of the TCR CDR3. MiXCR, run by TCRdb on the multiplex PCR reads, gives a single entry per CDR3 protein. The sample carries more than 300,000 distinct CDR3 sequences, approximately 17% recorded once. This clonotype has at least ten counts. Antigen specificity is unknown. The sequenced sample consisted of blood. This sequence joins TRBV12-3 or TRBV12-4 and TRBJ1-2; 10 bases are a match to TRBD1. This receptor was identified in a man between 18 and 35 years old with Graves' ophthalmopathy. This CDR3 reads CASSLDRGKRGYTF. The CDR3 coding sequence is TGTGCCAGCAGTTTGGACAGGGGGAAACGTGGCTACACCTTC.